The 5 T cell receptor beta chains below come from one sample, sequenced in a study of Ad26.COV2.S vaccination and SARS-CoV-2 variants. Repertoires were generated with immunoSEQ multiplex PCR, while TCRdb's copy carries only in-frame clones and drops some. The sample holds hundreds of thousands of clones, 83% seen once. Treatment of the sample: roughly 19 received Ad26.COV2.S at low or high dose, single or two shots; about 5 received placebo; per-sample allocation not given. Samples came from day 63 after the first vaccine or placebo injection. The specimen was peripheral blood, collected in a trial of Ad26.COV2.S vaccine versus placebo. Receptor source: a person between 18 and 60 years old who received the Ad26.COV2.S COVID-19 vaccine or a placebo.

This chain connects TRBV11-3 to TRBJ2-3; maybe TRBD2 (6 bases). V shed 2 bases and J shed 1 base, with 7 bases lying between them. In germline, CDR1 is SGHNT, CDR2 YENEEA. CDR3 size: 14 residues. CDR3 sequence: CASSLRGGTDTQYF. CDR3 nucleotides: TGTGCCAGCAGCTTACGCGGGGGCACAGATACGCAGTATTTT.

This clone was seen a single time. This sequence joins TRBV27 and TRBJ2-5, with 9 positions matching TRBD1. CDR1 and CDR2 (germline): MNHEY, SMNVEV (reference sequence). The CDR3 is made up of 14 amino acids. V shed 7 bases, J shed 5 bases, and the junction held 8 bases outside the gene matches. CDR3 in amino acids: CASILGQGTETQYF. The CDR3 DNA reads TGTGCCAGCATCCTAGGACAGGGGACGGAGACCCAGTACTTC.

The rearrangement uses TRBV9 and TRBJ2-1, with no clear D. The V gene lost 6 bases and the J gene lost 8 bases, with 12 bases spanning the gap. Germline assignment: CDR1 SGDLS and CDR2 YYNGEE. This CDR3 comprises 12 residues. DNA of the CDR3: TGTGCCAGCAACGCCCCCTTTGATGAGCAGTTCTTC. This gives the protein CASNAPFDEQFF.

The CDR3 bases are TGTGCCAGCAGTACGGAGGGGTACACTGAAGCTTTCTTT. It codes for CASSTEGYTEAFF. The chain combines TRBV6-2 or TRBV6-3 with TRBJ1-1, with a weak D call TRBD1 (5 bases). In germline, CDR1 is MNHEY, CDR2 SVGEGT. Between the trimmed V and J ends, which lost 5 bases and 3 bases, there was a span of 10 bases. The CDR3 covers 13 residues.

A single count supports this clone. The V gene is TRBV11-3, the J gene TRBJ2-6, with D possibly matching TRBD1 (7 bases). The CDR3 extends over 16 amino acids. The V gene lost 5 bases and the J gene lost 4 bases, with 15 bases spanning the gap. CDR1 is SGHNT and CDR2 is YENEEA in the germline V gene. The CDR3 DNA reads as TGTGCCAGCAGCCCCAGGGGGGCAGGAGGGGCCAACGTCCTGACTTTC. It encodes CASSPRGAGGANVLTF.